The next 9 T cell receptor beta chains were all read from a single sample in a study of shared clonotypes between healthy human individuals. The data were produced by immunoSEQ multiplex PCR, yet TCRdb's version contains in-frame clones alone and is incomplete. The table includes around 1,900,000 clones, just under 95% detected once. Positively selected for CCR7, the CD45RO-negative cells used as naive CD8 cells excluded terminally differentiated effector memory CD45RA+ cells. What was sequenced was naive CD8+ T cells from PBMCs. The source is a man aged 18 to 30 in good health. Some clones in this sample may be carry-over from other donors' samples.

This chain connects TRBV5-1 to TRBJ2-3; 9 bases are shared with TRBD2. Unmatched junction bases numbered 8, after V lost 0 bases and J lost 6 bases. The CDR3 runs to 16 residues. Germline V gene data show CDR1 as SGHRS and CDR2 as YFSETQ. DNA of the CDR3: TGCGCCAGCAGCTTGGTCGGCGGGAGGGCCTGGGATACGCAGTATTTT. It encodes CASSLVGGRAWDTQYF.

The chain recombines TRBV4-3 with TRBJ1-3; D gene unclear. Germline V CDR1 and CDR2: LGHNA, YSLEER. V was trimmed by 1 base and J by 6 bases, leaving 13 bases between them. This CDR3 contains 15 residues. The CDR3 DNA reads TGCGCCAGCAGCCAAGGGTCAGCTTCTTTAAACACCATATATTTT. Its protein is CASSQGSASLNTIYF.

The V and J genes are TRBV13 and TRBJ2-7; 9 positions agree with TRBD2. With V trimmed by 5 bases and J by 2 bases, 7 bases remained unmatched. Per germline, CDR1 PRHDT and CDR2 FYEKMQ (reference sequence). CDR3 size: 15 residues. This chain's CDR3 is CASSHRLADAYEQYF. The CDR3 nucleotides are TGTGCCAGCAGCCATAGACTAGCGGATGCCTACGAGCAGTACTTC.

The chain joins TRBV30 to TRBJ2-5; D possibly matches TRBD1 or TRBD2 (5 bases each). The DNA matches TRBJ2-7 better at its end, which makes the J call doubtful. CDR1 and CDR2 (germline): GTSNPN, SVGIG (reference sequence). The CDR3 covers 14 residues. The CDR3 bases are TGTGCCTGGAGGGGACCCGGGGACGGCTACGAGCAGTACTTC. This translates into CAWRGPGDGYEQYF.

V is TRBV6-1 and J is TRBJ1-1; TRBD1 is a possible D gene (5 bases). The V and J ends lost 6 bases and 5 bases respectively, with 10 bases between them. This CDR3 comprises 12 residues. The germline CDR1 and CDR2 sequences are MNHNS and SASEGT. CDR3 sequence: CASRGGWTEAFF. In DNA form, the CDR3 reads TGTGCCAGCAGGGGGGGGTGGACTGAAGCTTTCTTT.

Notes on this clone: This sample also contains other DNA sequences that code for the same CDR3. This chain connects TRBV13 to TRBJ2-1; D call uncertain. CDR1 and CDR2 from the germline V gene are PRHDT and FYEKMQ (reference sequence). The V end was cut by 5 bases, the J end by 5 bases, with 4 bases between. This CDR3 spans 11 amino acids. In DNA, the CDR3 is TGTGCCAGCAGCCCCAACAATGAGCAGTTCTTC. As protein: CASSPNNEQFF. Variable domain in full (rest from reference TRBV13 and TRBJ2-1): AAGVIQSPRHLIKEKRETATLKCYPIPRHDTVYWYQQGPGQDPQFLISFYEKMQSDKGSIPDRFSAQQFSDYHSELNMSSLELGDSALYFCASSPNNEQFFGPGTRLTVL.

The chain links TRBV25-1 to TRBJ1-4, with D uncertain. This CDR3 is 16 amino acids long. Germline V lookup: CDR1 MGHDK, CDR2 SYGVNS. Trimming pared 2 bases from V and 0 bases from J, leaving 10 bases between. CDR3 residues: CASSEIETATNEKLFF. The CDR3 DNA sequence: TGTGCCAGCAGTGAAATCGAAACCGCAACTAATGAAAAACTGTTTTTT. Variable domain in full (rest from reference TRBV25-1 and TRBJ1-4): EADIYQTPRYLVIGTGKKITLECSQTMGHDKMYWYQQDPGMELHLIHYSYGVNSTEKGDLSSESTVSRIRTEHFPLTLESARPSHTSQYLCASSEIETATNEKLFFGSGTQLSVL.

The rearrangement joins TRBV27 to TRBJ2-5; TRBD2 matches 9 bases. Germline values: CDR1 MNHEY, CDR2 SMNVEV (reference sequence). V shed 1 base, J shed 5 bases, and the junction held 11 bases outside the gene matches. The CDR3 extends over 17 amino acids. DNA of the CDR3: TGTGCCAGCAGTTTATGGGCTAGCGGGATAGGGGAGGAGACCCAGTACTTC. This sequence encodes CASSLWASGIGEETQYF.

The DNA for the CDR3 is TGTGCCAGCAGATTGAGGACAACCTACGAGCAGTACTTC. This codes for CASRLRTTYEQYF. V and J are TRBV28 and TRBJ2-7, with D maybe TRBD1 (5 bases). Per the germline V gene, CDR1 is MDHEN and CDR2 is SYDVKM. The CDR3 extends over 13 amino acids. The ends were cut back, 6 bases at V and 2 bases at J, with 11 bases in the middle.